The source of this TCR beta chain is a study of blood T cell repertoires in COVID-19. Study summary: Donors in the United States, Italy and Spain gave samples during acute or convalescent COVID-19.

Clones were sequenced by immunoSEQ multiplex PCR, and TCRdb holds only the in-frame ones, with some missing. The sample has about 100,000 clones, 84% seen once; the top ten hold around a quarter. This sequence originates from a man aged 55 to 70 with acute or convalescent COVID-19. Sequencing was carried out using peripheral blood.

The CDR3 coding sequence is TGTGCCAGCAGCGTAGCGGGCAGGGTCTATGGAAACACCATATATTTT. Residues: CASSVAGRVYGNTIYF. The chain links TRBV9 to TRBJ1-3; weak D call: TRBD1 (5 bases). In germline, CDR1 is SGDLS, CDR2 YYNGEE. V dropped 0 bases and J dropped 3 bases, with 13 bases sitting between them. CDR3 size: 16 residues.